The 8 T cell receptor beta chains in this list originate from one sample, sequenced in a study of blood T cell repertoires in COVID-19. The repertoire was sequenced with immunoSEQ multiplex PCR; TCRdb's copy has only in-frame clones and lacks some. Of about 440,000 clones in the sample, around 88% were seen once. Sequencing was carried out using peripheral blood. Receptor source: a woman aged 45-65 years with COVID-19, enrolled during active disease.

V and J are TRBV7-3 and TRBJ2-1; 8 bases are shared with TRBD1. Per germline, CDR1 SGHTA and CDR2 FQGTGA. CDR3 length: 15 amino acids. The ends lost 5 bases at V and 7 bases at J; junction bases unmatched: 10. The DNA of the CDR3 is TGTGCCAGCAGCGGGGACAGGATATCGAGAAATGAGCAGTTCTTC. This gives the protein CASSGDRISRNEQFF.

This chain joins TRBV5-1 and TRBJ1-4; D might be TRBD1 (6 bases). This CDR3 is built from 14 residues. The germline V gene has CDR1 SGHRS and CDR2 YFSETQ. With 1 base removed from V and 8 bases from J, the gap between germline ends came to 12 bases. This CDR3 reads CASSLNGGNEKLFF. As DNA, the CDR3 is TGCGCCAGCAGCTTGAATGGGGGCAACGAAAAACTGTTTTTT. The variable domain in full, completed from reference TRBV5-1 and TRBJ1-4, reads KAGVTQTPRYLIKTRGQQVTLSCSPISGHRSVSWYQQTPGQGLQFLFEYFSETQRNKGNFPGRFSGRQFSNSRSEMNVSTLELGDSALYLCASSLNGGNEKLFFGSGTQLSVL.

J is TRBJ1-1 and V is TRBV19, with a weak D call TRBD1 (6 bases). Trimming took off 5 bases at V and 1 base at J, with 8 bases between the two ends. Looked up from germline, CDR1 is LNHDA and CDR2 is SQIVND (reference sequence). The CDR3 runs 13 residues. CDR3 sequence: CASSQQGNTEAFF. The CDR3 DNA reads as TGTGCCAGTAGTCAACAGGGGAACACTGAAGCTTTCTTT.

This clone was observed a single time. This sequence joins TRBV4-1 and TRBJ1-1, with 8 positions matching TRBD1. V was clipped by 3 bases and J by 1 base; unmatched bases: 19. CDR1 and CDR2 from the germline V gene are MGHRA and YSYEKL. The CDR3 has 20 residues. CDR3 DNA: TGCGCCAGCAGCCAGGACTATACGCACAAGCAGGACAGGGAGAACACTGAAGCTTTCTTT. As protein: CASSQDYTHKQDRENTEAFF.

This clone was seen more than once but under ten times. The chain carries TRBV5-5 and TRBJ2-7, with TRBD1 as a possible D gene (7 bases). Trimming left V 1 base short and J 1 base short, with 12 bases between. This CDR3 contains 15 residues. Germline CDR1 and CDR2: SGHKS and YYEKEE (reference sequence). The CDR3 loop is CASSLYAGGSYEQYF. The CDR3 coding sequence is TGTGCCAGCAGCTTGTACGCAGGGGGGTCCTACGAGCAGTACTTC.

Concerning this clone: The same CDR3 also results from other DNA sequences found in this sample. The chain carries TRBV11-2 and TRBJ2-7; possible D gene TRBD1, 6 bases. The length of the CDR3 is 13 residues. Trimming removed 5 bases at V and 1 base at J, with 9 bases between. Per germline, CDR1 SGHAT and CDR2 FQNNGV. As DNA, the CDR3 is TGTGCCAGCAGCCGAGGACAGTCCTACGAGCAGTACTTC. It encodes CASSRGQSYEQYF.

The chain's CDR3 is CASSFDRDQPQHF. The CDR3 DNA reads as TGTGCCAGCAGTTTTGATCGGGATCAGCCCCAGCATTTT. The rearrangement uses TRBV12-3 or TRBV12-4 and TRBJ1-5; D gene uncertain. The CDR3 has 13 residues. The ends were cut back, 3 bases at V and 5 bases at J, with 8 bases in the middle.

This chain connects TRBV5-1 to TRBJ1-2, with D possibly being TRBD1 (5 bases). The CDR3 contains 15 residues. Germline CDR1 reads SGHRS; CDR2 reads YFSETQ. Trimming cost V 0 bases and J 0 bases, with 9 bases left between them. As DNA, the CDR3 is TGCGCCAGCAGCTTGGAGGCACAGGCTAACTATGGCTACACCTTC. As protein: CASSLEAQANYGYTF.